The 20 T cell receptor beta chains in this list originate from one sample, sequenced in a study of blood T cell repertoires in COVID-19. Some clones are missing from TCRdb's copy, which holds only in-frame ones; the method was immunoSEQ multiplex PCR. The sample consists of 320,000 or so clones, about 85% of them appearing once. What was sequenced was PBMCs or T cells enriched from blood (not recorded which). The source is a woman aged 25 to 39 who had been exposed to COVID-19.

This clone was recorded a few times. The chain employs TRBV28 and TRBJ1-2, with D unclear. The germline V gene has CDR1 MDHEN and CDR2 SYDVKM. V shed 8 bases and J shed 0 bases, with 16 bases lying between them. The CDR3 extends over 15 amino acids. The CDR3 region is CASGLGGQANYGYTF. The CDR3 coding sequence is TGTGCCAGCGGATTGGGAGGGCAAGCTAACTATGGCTACACCTTC.

The CDR3 loop reads CATSRGYGYTF. The CDR3 nucleotides read TGTGCCACCAGCAGGGGCTATGGCTACACCTTC. The rearrangement links TRBV30 to TRBJ1-2, with D tentatively TRBD1 (6 bases). V was cut by 8 bases and J by 4 bases, with 11 bases left in between. The CDR3 is 11 amino acids. Germline-derived CDR1 and CDR2 are GTSNPN and SVGIG (reference sequence).

This chain uses TRBV5-6 with TRBJ2-2, with 7 bases that match TRBD1. The CDR3 covers 17 residues. Germline CDR1 and CDR2: SGHDT and YYEEEE. V trimming: 4 bases; J trimming: 6 bases; junction bases outside the gene matches: 15. CDR3 sequence reads: CASSLGTVPNVAGELFF. CDR3 sequence (DNA): TGTGCCAGCAGCCTGGGGACAGTCCCAAACGTGGCCGGGGAGCTGTTTTTT.

The chain links TRBV9 to TRBJ2-1; TRBD2 might be the D (5 bases). The V and J ends lost 3 bases and 4 bases respectively, with 20 bases between them. The CDR3 is 17 amino acids. CDR1 is SGDLS and CDR2 is YYNGEE in the germline V gene. CDR3 nucleotide sequence: TGTGCCAGCAGCGCATCCACACTCAGGAGGTCTTACAATGAGCAGTTCTTC. Translated, it gives CASSASTLRRSYNEQFF.

The chain links TRBV6-2 or TRBV6-3 to TRBJ1-2, with 7 bases aligning to TRBD1. Germline trimming cut 5 bases from V and 8 bases from J; bases unmatched to any gene: 17. CDR1 is MNHEY and CDR2 is SVGEGT in the germline V gene. This CDR3 has 16 residues. CDR3 residues: CASSLHTGQPAWGYTF. For the CDR3, the DNA is TGTGCCAGCAGTCTACATACGGGACAGCCAGCTTGGGGCTACACCTTC.

This clone occurred many times. The rearrangement uses TRBV7-9 and TRBJ2-1; tentatively, D is TRBD2 (6 bases). V gave up 5 bases and J gave up 0 bases, with 17 bases separating them. This CDR3 has 17 amino acids. CDR1 SEHNR and CDR2 FQNEAQ come from the germline V gene (reference sequence). CDR3 DNA sequence: TGTGCCAGCAGCCCCATATATAGCGGAAGCTCCTACAATGAGCAGTTCTTC. This gives the protein CASSPIYSGSSYNEQFF.

This sequence joins TRBV9 and TRBJ1-3, with D possibly being TRBD1 (6 bases). Germline-derived CDR1 and CDR2 are SGDLS and YYNGEE. V gave up 3 bases and J gave up 3 bases, with 13 bases separating them. This CDR3 region has 15 residues. The DNA of the CDR3 is TGTGCCAGCAGCGCCTCGAACAGGGTTGGAAACACCATATATTTT. This encodes CASSASNRVGNTIYF.

This clone was counted a single time. The chain carries TRBV9 and TRBJ2-5, with a possible D match to TRBD2 (5 bases). Germline values: CDR1 SGDLS, CDR2 YYNGEE. There are 15 residues in the CDR3. Trimming took off 0 bases at V and 3 bases at J, with 12 bases between the two ends. The CDR3 spells CASSVGLLEKETQYF. The CDR3 DNA sequence: TGTGCCAGCAGCGTAGGTTTACTAGAGAAAGAGACCCAGTACTTC.

This rearrangement joins TRBV28 to TRBJ2-5, with 9 bases matching TRBD1. Per germline, CDR1 MDHEN and CDR2 SYDVKM. This CDR3 is 13 amino acids long. The ends lost 8 bases at V and 6 bases at J; junction bases unmatched: 7. CDR3 sequence reads: CASHTGGRKTQYF. CDR3 nucleotides: TGTGCCAGCCATACAGGGGGCCGGAAGACCCAGTACTTC.

The chain joins TRBV3-1 (or the pseudogene TRBV3-2) to TRBJ2-6; 9 bases map to TRBD1. This CDR3 has 18 amino acids. The V gene's germline CDR1 is LGHDT and CDR2 YNNKEL (reference sequence). The ends lost 4 bases at V and 1 base at J; junction bases unmatched: 8. The CDR3 region is CASSPTGTGPSGANVLTF. The CDR3 DNA reads TGTGCCAGCAGCCCAACCGGGACAGGGCCATCTGGGGCCAACGTCCTGACTTTC.

This chain connects TRBV7-2 to TRBJ1-6, with 10 positions matching TRBD1. V shed 5 bases and J 4 bases; nucleotides not matched to a gene: 14. This CDR3 has 19 residues. Per the germline V gene, CDR1 is SGHTA and CDR2 is FQGNSA. The CDR3 DNA follows: TGTGCCAGCAGCAAGACGAACACTGGACAGGGGGTATATAATTCACCCCTCCACTTT. It specifies CASSKTNTGQGVYNSPLHF.

V gene TRBV18 combines with J gene TRBJ2-1, with 12 nucleotides matching TRBD2. The V gene's germline CDR1 is KGHSH and CDR2 LQKENI. The junction had 9 bases not matched to a gene; V was cut back by 3 bases and J by 0 bases. The CDR3 covers 19 residues. CDR3 nucleotide sequence: TGTGCCAGCTCACCTCGGGCTAGCGGGAGGGAAAGCTCCTACAATGAGCAGTTCTTC. It translates to CASSPRASGRESSYNEQFF.

The CDR3 sequence: CASSQGATTEAFF. The CDR3 region has the DNA TGTGCCAGCAGTCAGGGGGCCACCACTGAAGCTTTCTTT. This chain joins TRBV12-3 or TRBV12-4 and TRBJ1-1, with 8 bases aligning to TRBD1. This CDR3 has 13 residues. Germline trimming cut 5 bases from V and 4 bases from J; bases unmatched to any gene: 3.

The V gene is TRBV19, the J gene TRBJ2-7; possible D gene TRBD1, 6 bases. Germline V gives CDR1 LNHDA, CDR2 SQIVND (reference sequence). With 3 bases removed from V and 2 bases from J, the gap between germline ends came to 8 bases. The CDR3 totals 13 residues. The CDR3 DNA sequence: TGTGCCAGTAGTATCCAGGGGACCTACGAGCAGTACTTC. It is translated as CASSIQGTYEQYF.

This sequence joins TRBV2 and TRBJ2-7, with TRBD1 matching over 7 bases. After removal of 6 bases from V and 6 bases from J, the junction contained 2 bases not matched to a gene. This CDR3 region has 11 residues. Per the germline V gene, CDR1 is SNHLY and CDR2 is FYNNEI. The chain's CDR3 is CASRRTGEQYF. In DNA, the CDR3 is TGTGCCAGCAGGAGGACAGGCGAGCAGTACTTC. Full variable domain (missing parts from reference TRBV2 and TRBJ2-7): EPEVTQTPSHQVTQMGQEVILRCVPISNHLYFYWYRQILGQKVEFLVSFYNNEISEKSEIFDDQFSVERPDGSNFTLKIRSTKLEDSAMYFCASRRTGEQYFGPGTRLTVT.

This chain uses TRBV5-5 with TRBJ1-3; 8 bases match TRBD1. The CDR3 length is 15 residues. Germline-derived CDR1 and CDR2 are SGHKS and YYEKEE (reference sequence). Losses at the gene ends were 4 bases for V and 8 bases for J; bases not matched to a gene: 11. The CDR3 region is CASSQDGQGRDTIYF. As DNA, the CDR3 is TGTGCCAGCAGCCAAGATGGACAGGGAAGGGACACCATATATTTT.

The CDR3 region is CASSTSGGGAYEQYF. DNA of the CDR3: TGTGCCAGCAGCACCTCGGGCGGGGGGGCCTACGAGCAGTACTTC. This chain connects TRBV5-6 to TRBJ2-7; TRBD2 matches 9 bases. The junction had 7 bases not matched to a gene; V was cut back by 4 bases and J by 2 bases. The CDR3 is 15 residues long. Germline V gene lookup returns CDR1 SGHDT and CDR2 YYEEEE.

The chain couples TRBV9 to TRBJ1-3; 7 bases align to TRBD1. CDR1 and CDR2 (germline): SGDLS, YYNGEE. V was pared by 3 bases and J by 4 bases, with 4 bases of the junction left unmatched. The CDR3 loop spans 14 amino acids. In DNA form, the CDR3 reads TGTGCCAGCAGCGCTCACAGGGGCGGAAACACCATATATTTT. It specifies CASSAHRGGNTIYF.

The chain uses TRBV30 and TRBJ1-1; tentatively, D is TRBD1 (6 bases). V was clipped by 2 bases and J by 0 bases, with 13 bases between them. This CDR3 region has 15 residues. CDR1 is GTSNPN, CDR2 SVGIG, per germline (reference sequence). CDR3 protein: CAWSPLRGVNTEAFF. For the CDR3, the DNA is TGTGCCTGGAGTCCCCTCAGGGGAGTGAACACTGAAGCTTTCTTT.

The genes are TRBV5-6 and TRBJ2-1; no clear D gene. The CDR3 has 13 amino acids. Germline V lookup: CDR1 SGHDT, CDR2 YYEEEE. Trimming shortened V by 2 bases and J by 7 bases, and 10 bases separated the two germline ends. The CDR3 loop reads CASSLMGPNEQFF. In DNA form, the CDR3 reads TGTGCCAGCAGCTTAATGGGCCCGAATGAGCAGTTCTTC.